This passage covers 14 T cell receptor beta chains from one sample sequenced in a study of vaccination effects on CD4 cells after COVID-19. This table comes from immunoSEQ multiplex PCR, and its TCRdb copy is limited to in-frame clones, with some not included. The data hold tens of thousands of clones, with roughly 80% observed a single time. In the ViraFEST assay, antigen-specific CD4+ clonotypes were identified by expansion after peptide-pool stimulation. Isolating CD4+ T cells followed less than 12 days of culture. Their target antigens are unknown. This sample comprised CD4+ T cells from PBMCs cultured with HCoV-229E spike peptides, obtained before COVID-19 vaccination. Receptors originate from a human donor who received a COVID-19 vaccine.

The rearrangement joins TRBV9 to TRBJ2-5, with 7 bases matching TRBD1. The CDR3 is 15 residues long. CDR1 is SGDLS, CDR2 YYNGEE, per germline. V gave up 10 bases and J gave up 2 bases; unmatched junction bases: 14. Here the CDR3 reads CAGNRRGQPQETQYF. CDR3 nucleotides: TGTGCCGGCAATAGAAGGGGACAGCCTCAAGAGACCCAGTACTTC.

The chain uses TRBV10-2 and TRBJ2-7; TRBD1 aligns across 7 bases. Germline CDR1 WSHSY, CDR2 SAAADI. The CDR3 covers 13 residues. The junction had 2 bases not matched to a gene; V was cut back by 0 bases and J by 6 bases. The CDR3 sequence is CASSESRDSEQYV. As DNA, the CDR3 is TGCGCCAGCAGTGAGTCCCGGGACAGCGAGCAGTACGTC.

The chain has TRBV5-1 and TRBJ2-5; weak D call: TRBD1 (6 bases). Germline CDR1 is SGHRS and CDR2 is YFSETQ. The germline V and J ends were trimmed by 2 bases and 3 bases, with 8 bases remaining between them. The CDR3 length is 13 residues. The DNA for the CDR3 is TGCGCCAGCAGCTTATACAGGGAAGAGACCCAGTACTTC. Translated, it gives CASSLYREETQYF.

The genes are TRBV6-6 and TRBJ1-6, with a tentative D call TRBD1 (6 bases). The CDR3 has 15 amino acids. CDR1 MNHNY and CDR2 SVGAGI come from the germline V gene (reference sequence). Trimming cost V 2 bases and J 5 bases, with 10 bases left between them. The CDR3 here is CASSYLGQNNSPLHF. The CDR3 bases are TGTGCCAGCAGTTACCTTGGACAGAATAATTCACCCCTCCACTTT.

In this sample, this clone turned up once. This rearrangement joins TRBV30 to TRBJ2-4; D call uncertain. Germline-derived CDR1 and CDR2 are GTSNPN and SVGIG (reference sequence). This CDR3 is built from 12 residues. The V end lost 2 bases, the J end lost 0 bases, and 2 bases lay between the germline ends. The CDR3 DNA follows: TGTGCCTGGAGTCCAGCCAAAAACATTCAGTACTTC. It encodes CAWSPAKNIQYF.

The chain recombines TRBV6-2 or TRBV6-3 with TRBJ2-4; 12 nucleotides match TRBD2. The junction had 3 bases not matched to a gene; V was cut back by 3 bases and J by 0 bases. CDR1 and CDR2 (germline): MNHEY, SVGEGT. The CDR3 covers 17 residues. CDR3 amino acids: CASSYPSGGVAKNIQYF. In DNA, the CDR3 is TGTGCCAGCAGTTATCCTAGCGGGGGGGTAGCCAAAAACATTCAGTACTTC.

Written as DNA, the CDR3 is TGTGCCAGCAGTGATGGGGGTTCTGGAAACACCATATATTTT. Its protein product is CASSDGGSGNTIYF. The rearrangement joins TRBV6-1 to TRBJ1-3, with D perhaps TRBD1 (5 bases). CDR1 is MNHNS and CDR2 is SASEGT in the germline V gene. The CDR3 spans 14 residues. Trimming cost V 3 bases and J 1 base, with 7 bases left between them.

The chain links TRBV19 to TRBJ2-3; tentatively, D is TRBD1 (6 bases). The CDR3 loop spans 15 amino acids. Germline lookup yields CDR1 LNHDA and CDR2 SQIVND (reference sequence). Between the trimmed V and J ends, which lost 7 bases and 2 bases, there was a span of 16 bases. The CDR3 loop is CASTNPGHPTDTQYF. CDR3 nucleotides: TGTGCCAGTACCAATCCGGGACATCCCACAGATACGCAGTATTTT.

This clone appeared once. The chain uses TRBV19 and TRBJ2-1; possible D gene TRBD1, 7 bases. Germline V lookup: CDR1 LNHDA, CDR2 SQIVND (reference sequence). V lost 1 base, J lost 1 base, and 8 bases lay in between. The CDR3 runs to 15 residues. The CDR3 is CASSIAGGSYNEQFF. In nucleotides, the CDR3 is TGTGCCAGTAGTATAGCAGGGGGGTCCTACAATGAGCAGTTCTTC.

The genes are TRBV7-2 and TRBJ2-2, with D possibly matching TRBD2 (6 bases). The germline V gene encodes CDR1 SGHTA and CDR2 FQGNSA. CDR3 length: 14 amino acids. Trimming removed 3 bases from V and 5 bases from J, with 10 bases in between. The DNA for the CDR3 is TGTGCCAGCAGCTTGGGGGGATCGACCGGGGAGCTGTTTTTT. It is translated as CASSLGGSTGELFF.

The chain has TRBV2 and TRBJ1-6; D gene ambiguous. V was trimmed by 7 bases and J by 10 bases, leaving 11 bases between them. This CDR3 region has 12 residues. The germline gives CDR1 SNHLY, CDR2 FYNNEI. CDR3: CASTSRGSPLHF. Written as DNA, the CDR3 is TGTGCCAGCACCAGTCGCGGATCACCCCTCCACTTT.

The chain uses TRBV5-6 and TRBJ1-3, with TRBD1 as a possible D gene (5 bases). Germline V gives CDR1 SGHDT, CDR2 YYEEEE. Trimming took off 0 bases at V and 0 bases at J, with 10 bases between the two ends. The CDR3 has 16 residues. CDR3 loop: CASSLGRDLSGNTIYF. In DNA, the CDR3 is TGTGCCAGCAGCTTGGGACGGGACCTCTCTGGAAACACCATATATTTT.

The DNA for the CDR3 is TGTGCCAGCAGTGAAGCTGGGAGCTCCTACGAGCAGTACGTC. This codes for CASSEAGSSYEQYV. This chain links TRBV6-1 with TRBJ2-7; tentative D call: TRBD2 (5 bases). Trimming took 0 bases from V and 0 from J, leaving 6 bases between them. The CDR3 is 14 amino acids. Looked up from germline, CDR1 is MNHNS and CDR2 is SASEGT.

This sequence joins TRBV7-2 and TRBJ2-7; no clear D. Trimming pared 1 base from V and 4 bases from J, leaving 8 bases between. The CDR3 extends over 13 amino acids. The germline CDR1 and CDR2 sequences are SGHTA and FQGNSA. The CDR3 region is CASSLVPYYEQYV. The CDR3 DNA follows: TGTGCCAGCAGCTTAGTTCCTTATTACGAGCAGTACGTC.